This TCR beta chain was identified in a study of T cell responses to AZD1222 COVID-19 vaccine. TCRdb's table, derived via immunoSEQ multiplex PCR, lists solely in-frame clones and lacks some. The sample shows tens of thousands of clones, around 86% of them seen only once. V lost 5 bases, J lost 3 bases, and 17 bases lay in between. Germline V gives CDR1 SGHVS, CDR2 FQNEAQ. The CDR3 has 15 residues. The chain carries TRBV7-8 and TRBJ2-7; possibly TRBD2 for D (7 bases). The receptor comes from an adult who received the AZD1222 COVID-19 vaccine. Sequenced material: peripheral blood, taken 28 days after the second AZD1222 dose. Here the CDR3 DNA reads TGTGCCAGCAGCGAAGAGGGGGGGCACTACTACGAGCAGTACTTC. Its protein product is CASSEEGGHYYEQYF.